These 20 T cell receptor beta chains originate from one sample sequenced in a study of tumor-infiltrating lymphocytes in primary liver carcinoma. Without any cell sorting, about 19-31 mg of bulk tissue yielded co-extracted RNA and DNA. Making TCR beta cDNA involved around 510 ng total RNA and a constant-region primer. Library construction for TCR beta comprised three nested multiplex PCR rounds performed with slightly modified ARM-PCR. Researchers ran the first two PCR rounds for roughly 10 cycles each with TRBV1-TRBV30 forward primers and a C-beta reverse primer. One entry per CDR3 protein, called by TCRdb with MiXCR from the multiplex PCR reads. This sample has tens of thousands of distinct CDR3 sequences; 60% to 75% occur once, and the top ten carry around 28%. The material sequenced was liver tumor tissue from sampling region 3. As for subset: tumor region T3, left-lateral pole. The source is a man aged 35 to 55 with primary liver carcinoma and hepatitis B virus infection.

To note about this clonotype: In this CDR3 the conserved last residue, phenylalanine or tryptophan, is missing, so a read error is likely. CDR3 DNA sequence: TGCGCCAGCAGTGAAGGCGGGAGGGCCTTAGATACGCAGTATTAT. Protein sequence: CASSEGGRALDTQYY. The chain employs TRBV6-1 and TRBJ2-3; the match to TRBD2 covers 9 bases. This CDR3 spans 15 amino acids. Germline V lookup: CDR1 MNHNS, CDR2 SASEGT.

In regard to this clonotype: One end of the junction is discordant with germline, which a read error may explain. The chain uses TRBV7-2 and TRBJ2-4; 10 bases match TRBD2. Germline CDR1 reads SGHTA; CDR2 reads FQGNSA. The CDR3 has 16 amino acids. As DNA, the CDR3 is TGTGCCAGTAGCTTAATGGGGACTAGCGATAGAGACATTCAGTACTTC. This gives the protein CASSLMGTSDRDIQYF.

This clonotype was counted a single time. The missing conserved phenylalanine or tryptophan at the end of this CDR3 makes a read error likely. The chain couples TRBV11-2 to TRBJ2-7; weak D call: TRBD2 (6 bases). The germline V gene encodes CDR1 SGHAT and CDR2 FQNNGV. This CDR3 is 12 amino acids long. The CDR3: CTSSFRRDEQYS. In DNA, the CDR3 is TGTACTAGCAGCTTTCGCAGGGACGAGCAGTACTCC.

The chain links TRBV28 to TRBJ2-7, with unresolved D. Trimming took 1 base from V and 0 from J, leaving 1 base between them. Germline CDR1 and CDR2: MDHEN and SYDVKM. The CDR3 consists of 12 residues. Here the CDR3 reads CASSLSSYEQYF. The CDR3 nucleotides read TGTGCCAGCAGTTTATCCTCCTACGAGCAGTACTTC. The full variable domain, completed using reference TRBV28 and TRBJ2-7, is DVKVTQSSRYLVKRTGEKVFLECVQDMDHENMFWYRQDPGLGLRLIYFSYDVKMKEKGDIPEGYSVSREKKERFSLILESASTNQTSMYLCASSLSSYEQYFGPGTRLTVT.

V and J are TRBV5-1 and TRBJ2-1, with a tentative D call TRBD1 (5 bases). Germline V gene lookup returns CDR1 SGHRS and CDR2 YFSETQ. CDR3 size: 15 residues. Here the CDR3 reads CVGSPTGAVNNEQFF. CDR3 nucleotide sequence: TGCGTCGGCAGCCCCACTGGGGCAGTAAACAATGAGCAGTTCTTC.

This clonotype was picked up a small number of times. The junction departs from the called germline gene at one end, perhaps through a read error. The J gene is TRBJ2-3, the V gene TRBV29-1; 10 bases agree with TRBD1. The germline V gene encodes CDR1 SQVTM and CDR2 ANQGSEA. The CDR3 contains 13 residues. The CDR3 DNA reads TGCATCGTTGTTGGACAGGGGGCAGATACGCAGTATTTT. It specifies CIVVGQGADTQYF.

Turning to this clonotype: A junction end diverges from the germline sequence, so it may reflect a read error. V usage is TRBV11-2 and J usage is TRBJ2-7; weak D call: TRBD2 (5 bases). The CDR3 runs 15 residues. Germline CDR1 SGHAT, CDR2 FQNNGV. The CDR3 region is CASGLSVGISYERYF. The CDR3 coding sequence is TGTGCCAGCGGCCTATCTGTGGGAATATCCTACGAGCGGTACTTT.

This clonotype has only a few counts. This may come from a read error, since a much larger clone is one base off. This chain joins TRBV30 and TRBJ2-7, with D possibly matching TRBD1 (6 bases). The CDR3 contains 15 residues. The V gene's germline CDR1 is GTSNPN and CDR2 SVGIG (reference sequence). Deletions cut 2 bases from V and 0 bases from J, with 14 bases between. This CDR3 reads CAWSFGTWGSYEQYF. In DNA form, the CDR3 reads TGTGCCTGGAGTTTTGGGACATGGGGCTCCTACGAGCAGTACTTC.

This chain joins TRBV7-8 and TRBJ2-3; TRBD2 agrees at 7 bases. Germline V lookup: CDR1 SGHVS, CDR2 FQNEAQ. The CDR3 loop spans 17 amino acids. The CDR3 spells CAGSLAQVGGPHDAQYF. CDR3 DNA sequence: TGTGCAGGCAGCTTAGCCCAAGTGGGAGGGCCACATGATGCCCAGTATTTT.

As regards this clonotype: In this CDR3 the conserved last residue, phenylalanine or tryptophan, is missing, so a read error is likely. Because the CDR3's place on the DNA is in doubt, the DNA is left out and the CDR3 is given as listed by TCRdb. The gene calls are TRBV6-6 and TRBJ2-7; the D segment call TRBD2 is taken from the table without a DNA check. Looked up from germline, CDR1 is MNHNY and CDR2 is SVGAGI (reference sequence). The CDR3 has 16 residues if both end residues are counted. CDR3 protein: CASSYSSLAGAYEKYL.

This clonotype was found once. Relative to the germline gene, one junction end is altered; a read error may explain this. The chain carries TRBV7-8 and TRBJ2-3, with D possibly TRBD1 on 5 matching bases. The CDR3 length is 15 residues. Germline V gene lookup returns CDR1 SGHVS and CDR2 FQNEAQ. CDR3 sequence reads: CTSSPTVQSTNTQYF. Written as DNA, the CDR3 is TGTACCAGCAGCCCGACAGTCCAAAGCACAAATACGCAGTATTTT. Complete variable domain (other parts from reference TRBV7-8 and TRBJ2-3): GAGVSQSPRYKVAKRGQDVALRCDPISGHVSLFWYQQALGQGPEFLTYFQNEAQLDKSGLPSDRFFAERPEGSVSTLKIQRTQQEDSAVYLCTSSPTVQSTNTQYFGPGTRLTVL.

Regarding this clonotype: At one end the junction does not follow the germline gene, possibly because of a read error. V is TRBV6-5 and J is TRBJ1-1; unclear D gene. The CDR3 extends over 14 amino acids. Germline-derived CDR1 and CDR2 are MNHEY and SVGAGI. The CDR3 DNA reads as TGTGTCAGCAGTCCTTTTATCCTGAACACTGAAGCTTTCTTT. This encodes CVSSPFILNTEAFF.

On this clonotype: Compared with germline, one end of the junction differs, possibly owing to a read error. V gene TRBV14 combines with J gene TRBJ2-7, with D tentatively TRBD2 (5 bases). This CDR3 comprises 14 residues. Germline V gene sequence: CDR1 SGHDN, CDR2 FVKESK. Written as DNA, the CDR3 is TGTACCAGCAGCCGGACTCCCGCAAACTATAAGCAGTACTTC. Translation gives CTSSRTPANYKQYF.

V usage is TRBV18 and J usage is TRBJ2-1; D is unresolved. CDR1 and CDR2 from the germline V gene are KGHSH and LQKENI. This CDR3 has 14 amino acids. Between the trimmed V and J ends, which lost 3 bases and 2 bases, there was a span of 8 bases. CDR3 DNA sequence: TGTGCCAGCTCACCCGTTTATGCCTACAATGAGCAGTTCTTC. This sequence encodes CASSPVYAYNEQFF.

This clonotype was counted once. Given a much more abundant clone one base away, this may be a read error. As the CDR3 is not closed by the conserved phenylalanine or tryptophan, this likely results from a read error. The DNA is omitted, as the CDR3 cannot be located on it reliably, and the CDR3 follows TCRdb's listing. The genes are TRBV11-2 and TRBJ2-4. The CDR3 length equals 16 residues, ends included. CDR1 and CDR2 from the germline V gene are SGHAT and FQNNGV. CDR3 protein: CASSLDSGLAKNIRHL.

Concerning this clonotype itself: It is likely a read error, because the conserved phenylalanine at the end of the CDR3 is missing. The rearrangement links TRBV12-3 or TRBV12-4 to TRBJ2-7; D assignment may be TRBD1 or TRBD2 (5 bases each). The CDR3 has 15 residues. Here the CDR3 DNA reads TGTGCCACCAGTGTCCCTATTGGGGGATCCTACGAGCAGTACATC. It yields the protein CATSVPIGGSYEQYI.

The chain couples TRBV2 to TRBJ1-1; D ambiguous. The V end was cut by 3 bases, the J end by 1 base, with 3 bases between. The CDR3 is 12 amino acids. Germline V lookup: CDR1 SNHLY, CDR2 FYNNEI. As DNA, the CDR3 is TGTGCCAGCAGTGAGGGGAACACTGAAGCTTTCTTT. Translation gives CASSEGNTEAFF.

Regarding this clonotype: No conserved phenylalanine or tryptophan is present at the end of the CDR3, so a read error is the likely explanation. The J gene is TRBJ2-2, the V gene TRBV7-2; TRBD2 matches at 8 bases. From germline, CDR1 is SGHTA and CDR2 FQGNSA. The CDR3 consists of 17 residues. DNA for the CDR3: TGTGCCAGCAACTTATACGGAGGACTAGCTAACACCGGGGAGCTGTTTCTT. Its translation: CASNLYGGLANTGELFL.

This clonotype was detected once. At one boundary the junction diverges from the germline segment, which might be a read error. V gene TRBV6-6 combines with J gene TRBJ1-1; D call uncertain. The CDR3 extends over 14 amino acids. Germline values: CDR1 MNHNY, CDR2 SVGAGI (reference sequence). CDR3 sequence (DNA): TGTGCTAGCAGTCACTCGATTGCGACCACTGAAGCTTTCTTT. It yields the protein CASSHSIATTEAFF.

This chain uses TRBV11-2 with TRBJ2-2; 9 bases align to TRBD2. Germline V gene sequence: CDR1 SGHAT, CDR2 FQNNGV. The CDR3 covers 15 residues. The CDR3 here is CVGGLAGAYTGELFF. DNA for the CDR3: TGTGTCGGCGGCTTAGCGGGAGCCTACACCGGGGAGCTGTTTTTT.